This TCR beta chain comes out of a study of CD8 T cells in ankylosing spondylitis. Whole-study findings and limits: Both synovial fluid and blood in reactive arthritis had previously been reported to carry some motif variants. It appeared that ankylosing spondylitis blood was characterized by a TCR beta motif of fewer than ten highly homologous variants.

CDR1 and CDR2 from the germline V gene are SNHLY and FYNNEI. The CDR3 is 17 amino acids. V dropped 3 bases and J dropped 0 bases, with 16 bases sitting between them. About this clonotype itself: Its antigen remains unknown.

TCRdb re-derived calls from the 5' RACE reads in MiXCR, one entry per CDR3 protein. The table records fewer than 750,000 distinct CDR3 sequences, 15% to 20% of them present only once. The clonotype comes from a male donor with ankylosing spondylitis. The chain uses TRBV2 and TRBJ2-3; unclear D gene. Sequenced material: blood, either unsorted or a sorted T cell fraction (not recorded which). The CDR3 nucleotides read TGTGCCAGCAGTGATAACGGGCTTTCGTGGAGCACAGATACGCAGTATTTT. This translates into CASSDNGLSWSTDTQYF.